Below are 16 T cell receptor beta chains sequenced from a single sample in a study of T cell repertoires and HLA-DP antigens. Assay used: immunoSEQ multiplex PCR; TCRdb lists only in-frame clones, some missing. The sample holds over 60,000 clones; roughly 78% are singletons and the top ten take 1.6%. Antigen specificity for these receptors is unknown. Material for sequencing was CD4+ T cells from PBMCs. Receptor source: a man in his 60s in good health and CMV-seronegative.

V and J are TRBV10-3 and TRBJ1-2; TRBD1 matches at 7 bases. V lost 2 bases and J lost 2; bases outside the gene matches: 5. Germline assignment: CDR1 ENHRY and CDR2 SYGVKD. The CDR3 extends over 15 amino acids. For the CDR3, the DNA is TGTGCCATCAGTGAGAGCGGCAGGGGGAACTATGGCTACACCTTC. This encodes CAISESGRGNYGYTF.

The chain uses TRBV9 and TRBJ2-7; TRBD2 agrees at 13 bases. Germline CDR1 reads SGDLS; CDR2 reads YYNGEE. Unmatched junction bases numbered 2, after V lost 2 bases and J lost 3 bases. The CDR3 is made up of 15 amino acids. The CDR3, as DNA: TGTGCCAGCAGCGTCGGGACTAGCGGGGACTACGAGCAGTACTTC. It codes for CASSVGTSGDYEQYF.

This rearrangement joins TRBV2 to TRBJ2-1; possible D gene TRBD1, 6 bases. Looked up from germline, CDR1 is SNHLY and CDR2 is FYNNEI. The V gene lost 3 bases and the J gene lost 5 bases, with 11 bases spanning the gap. This CDR3 has 14 residues. The CDR3 DNA sequence: TGTGCCAGCAGTGATTGGGACATTGACAATGAGCAGTTCTTC. Amino acids: CASSDWDIDNEQFF.

A few counts support this clone. The chain links TRBV6-5 to TRBJ1-1; 8 bases are a match to TRBD1. The V and J ends lost 6 bases and 3 bases, in that order; junction bases with no gene match: 9. The CDR3 covers 15 residues. Germline V gives CDR1 MNHEY, CDR2 SVGAGI. CDR3 sequence: CASSLWTGRYTEAFF. The CDR3 DNA follows: TGTGCCAGCAGCCTTTGGACAGGGCGTTACACTGAAGCTTTCTTT.

V gene TRBV10-3 combines with J gene TRBJ2-5; TRBD2 aligns across 8 bases. Germline V lookup: CDR1 ENHRY, CDR2 SYGVKD. V shed 3 bases and J 0 bases; nucleotides not matched to a gene: 3. The CDR3 has 15 residues. The chain's CDR3 is CAISDGGGNQETQYF. As DNA, the CDR3 is TGTGCCATCAGTGACGGCGGGGGGAACCAAGAGACCCAGTACTTC.

The gene calls are TRBV5-4 and TRBJ2-3, with no clear D. Germline-derived CDR1 and CDR2 are SGHNT and YYREEE (reference sequence). This CDR3 is built from 14 residues. The V end was cut by 1 base, the J end by 2 bases, with 8 bases between. The CDR3 DNA follows: TGTGCCAGCAGCTTGACGTATAACACAGATACGCAGTATTTT. It is translated as CASSLTYNTDTQYF.

This chain joins TRBV6-6 and TRBJ2-5, with D perhaps matching TRBD2 (5 bases). The CDR3 spans 15 residues. Trimming took off 7 bases at V and 1 base at J, with 16 bases between the two ends. Per germline, CDR1 MNHNY and CDR2 SVGAGI (reference sequence). The DNA for the CDR3 is TGTGCCAGCAAAGGGCTGGCCGGGATCCAAGAGACCCAGTACTTC. Its translation is CASKGLAGIQETQYF.

The V gene is TRBV10-1, the J gene TRBJ2-5; D remains unclear. Germline CDR1 is WNHNN and CDR2 is SYGVQD (reference sequence). This CDR3 has 13 residues. Trimming pared 5 bases from V and 6 bases from J, leaving 13 bases between. In DNA form, the CDR3 reads TGCGCCAGCAGTCTTAGATCCTGGAAGACCCAGTACTTC. Translated: CASSLRSWKTQYF.

This clone was observed many times. The chain links TRBV19 to TRBJ1-1; the match to TRBD1 covers 10 bases. This CDR3 has 15 residues. V shed 5 bases and J 1 base; nucleotides not matched to a gene: 4. The germline V gene has CDR1 LNHDA and CDR2 SQIVND (reference sequence). In DNA form, the CDR3 reads TGTGCCAGTAGTCCGAGGGACAGGGGGAACACTGAAGCTTTCTTT. The encoded protein is CASSPRDRGNTEAFF.

The CDR3 nucleotides are TGTGCCTGGAGTCGCCCGGGACACGTTAGCTCTGGAAACACCATATATTTT. Its protein product is CAWSRPGHVSSGNTIYF. This sequence joins TRBV30 and TRBJ1-3; D is possibly TRBD1 (6 bases). CDR1 is GTSNPN, CDR2 SVGIG, per germline (reference sequence). V was shortened by 2 bases and J by 0 bases, with 17 bases between the two germline ends. CDR3 length: 17 residues.

The rearrangement joins TRBV7-2 to TRBJ2-3; D might be TRBD1 or TRBD2, each matching 6 bases. Germline V gene data show CDR1 as SGHTA and CDR2 as FQGNSA. The CDR3 sequence is 16 residues long. V lost 1 base and J 0 bases, leaving 11 bases between the germline ends. The CDR3 spells CASSLGGDTSTDTQYF. CDR3 in DNA: TGTGCCAGCAGCTTAGGCGGGGACACTAGCACAGATACGCAGTATTTT.

CDR3 in amino acids: CASSKGQRNEKLFF. The CDR3 nucleotides are TGTGCCAGCAGCAAGGGACAGCGTAATGAAAAACTGTTTTTT. V and J are TRBV7-9 and TRBJ1-4; 7 bases line up with TRBD1. This CDR3 has 14 amino acids. Germline V gene data show CDR1 as SEHNR and CDR2 as FQNEAQ (reference sequence). The J segment lost 4 bases and the V segment lost 5 bases, leaving 4 bases of the junction unmatched.

This clone has more than one count but fewer than ten. The chain combines TRBV7-6 with TRBJ2-1, with 9 nucleotides matching TRBD2. Germline V gives CDR1 SGHVS, CDR2 FNYEAQ. The CDR3 length is 14 residues. The trim removed 6 bases at V and 6 bases at J, leaving 6 bases unmatched. This CDR3 reads CASSRLAVLNEQFF. In DNA form, the CDR3 reads TGTGCCAGCAGTCGACTAGCGGTACTCAATGAGCAGTTCTTC.

The chain uses TRBV6-6 and TRBJ2-1, with TRBD2 identical over 8 bases. CDR1 and CDR2 (germline): MNHNY, SVGAGI (reference sequence). The CDR3 extends over 16 amino acids. V lost 6 bases and J lost 5; bases outside the gene matches: 12. The CDR3 region has the DNA TGTGCCAGCAGGTCCGCTTGGCGGGGGGATGACAATGAGCAGTTCTTC. Residues: CASRSAWRGDDNEQFF.

The chain has TRBV28 and TRBJ1-2; 7 bases are shared with TRBD1. CDR1 and CDR2 (germline): MDHEN, SYDVKM. The V segment lost 2 bases and the J segment 8 bases; nucleotides outside the gene matches: 5. This CDR3 is built from 13 residues. CDR3 DNA sequence: TGTGCCAGCAGTTTACCCAGGGGGGGAGGCTACACCTTC. It is translated as CASSLPRGGGYTF.

The sample holds one count of this clone. The rearrangement links TRBV2 to TRBJ2-5; 9 bases are a match to TRBD1. This CDR3 has 13 amino acids. J gave up 7 bases and V 6 bases, and 6 bases lay outside the gene matches. Germline V gene data show CDR1 as SNHLY and CDR2 as FYNNEI. CDR3: CASRGTGRRTQYF. CDR3 coding DNA: TGTGCCAGCAGAGGGACAGGGCGTCGGACCCAGTACTTC.